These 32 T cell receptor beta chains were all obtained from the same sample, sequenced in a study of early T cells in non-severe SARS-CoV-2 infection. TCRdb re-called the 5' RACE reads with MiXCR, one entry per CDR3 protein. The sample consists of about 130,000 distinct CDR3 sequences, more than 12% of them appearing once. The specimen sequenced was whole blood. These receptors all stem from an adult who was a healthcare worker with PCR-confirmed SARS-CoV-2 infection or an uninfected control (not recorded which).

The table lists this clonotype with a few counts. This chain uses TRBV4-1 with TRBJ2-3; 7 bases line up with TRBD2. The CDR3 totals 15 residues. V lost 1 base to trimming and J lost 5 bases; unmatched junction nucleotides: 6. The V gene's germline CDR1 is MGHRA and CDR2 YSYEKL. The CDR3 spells CASSQGLAEEDTQYF. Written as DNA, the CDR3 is TGCGCCAGCAGCCAAGGTCTAGCGGAAGAAGATACGCAGTATTTT.

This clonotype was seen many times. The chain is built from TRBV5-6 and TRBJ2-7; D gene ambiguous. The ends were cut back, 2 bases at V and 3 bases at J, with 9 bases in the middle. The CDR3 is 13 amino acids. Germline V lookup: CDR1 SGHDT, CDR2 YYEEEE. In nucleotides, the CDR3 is TGTGCCAGCAGCTTCCAGGCCAGCTACGAGCAGTACTTC. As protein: CASSFQASYEQYF.

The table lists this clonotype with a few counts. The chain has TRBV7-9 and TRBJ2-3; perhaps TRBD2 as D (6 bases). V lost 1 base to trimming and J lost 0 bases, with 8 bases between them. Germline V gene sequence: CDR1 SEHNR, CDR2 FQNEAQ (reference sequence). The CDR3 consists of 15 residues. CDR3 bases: TGTGCCAGCAGCTTAGGTAGCGGCAGCACAGATACGCAGTATTTT. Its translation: CASSLGSGSTDTQYF. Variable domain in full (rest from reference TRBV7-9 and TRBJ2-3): DTGVSQNPRHKITKRGQNVTFRCDPISEHNRLYWYRQTLGQGPEFLTYFQNEAQLEKSRLLSDRFSAERPKGSFSTLEIQRTEQGDSAMYLCASSLGSGSTDTQYFGPGTRLTVL.

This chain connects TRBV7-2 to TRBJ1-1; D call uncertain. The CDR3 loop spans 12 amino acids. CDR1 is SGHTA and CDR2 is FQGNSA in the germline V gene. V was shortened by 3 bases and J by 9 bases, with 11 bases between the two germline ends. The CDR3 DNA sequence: TGTGCCAGCAGCTTCGGACCCTCCCAAGCTTTCTTT. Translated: CASSFGPSQAFF.

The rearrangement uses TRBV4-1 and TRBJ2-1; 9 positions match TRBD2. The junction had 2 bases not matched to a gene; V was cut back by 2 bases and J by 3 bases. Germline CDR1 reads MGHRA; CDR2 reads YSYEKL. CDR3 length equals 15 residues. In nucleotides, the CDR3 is TGCGCCAGCAGCCAACTTAGCGGGGGCTACAATGAGCAGTTCTTC. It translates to CASSQLSGGYNEQFF.

The CDR3 spells CASSAGTSNTEAFF. CDR3 nucleotides: TGTGCCAGCAGCGCCGGGACATCGAACACTGAAGCTTTCTTT. The chain couples TRBV5-4 to TRBJ1-1; possible D gene TRBD1, 6 bases. This CDR3 comprises 14 residues. The V end lost 4 bases, the J end lost 1 base, and 11 bases lay between the germline ends. CDR1 SGHNT and CDR2 YYREEE come from the germline V gene (reference sequence). Supplemented by reference TRBV5-4 and TRBJ1-1, the full variable domain reads ETGVTQSPTHLIKTRGQQVTLRCSSQSGHNTVSWYQQALGQGPQFIFQYYREEENGRGNFPPRFSGLQFPNYSSELNVNALELDDSALYLCASSAGTSNTEAFFGQGTRLTVV.

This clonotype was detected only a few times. The CDR3 reads CASSLEAGGDNEQFF. In DNA form, the CDR3 reads TGTGCCAGCAGCCTTGAAGCGGGGGGGGACAATGAGCAGTTCTTC. The chain uses TRBV2 and TRBJ2-1; 10 bases map to TRBD2. Germline loops: CDR1 SNHLY, CDR2 FYNNEI. This CDR3 is 15 amino acids long. After removal of 6 bases from V and 5 bases from J, the junction contained 7 bases not matched to a gene.

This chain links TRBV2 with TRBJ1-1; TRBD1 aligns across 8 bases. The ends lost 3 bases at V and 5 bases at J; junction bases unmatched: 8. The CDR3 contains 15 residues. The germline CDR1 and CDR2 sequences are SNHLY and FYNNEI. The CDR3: CASSESTGAGTEAFF. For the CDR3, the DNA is TGTGCCAGCAGTGAGTCGACAGGGGCGGGGACTGAAGCTTTCTTT. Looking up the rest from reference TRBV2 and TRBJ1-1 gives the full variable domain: EPEVTQTPSHQVTQMGQEVILRCVPISNHLYFYWYRQILGQKVEFLVSFYNNEISEKSEIFDDQFSVERPDGSNFTLKIRSTKLEDSAMYFCASSESTGAGTEAFFGQGTRLTVV.

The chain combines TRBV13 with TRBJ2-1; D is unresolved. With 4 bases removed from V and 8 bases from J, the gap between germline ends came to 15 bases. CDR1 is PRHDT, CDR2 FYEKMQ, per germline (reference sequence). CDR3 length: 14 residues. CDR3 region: CASSSWAYGHEQFF. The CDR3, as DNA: TGTGCCAGCAGCTCTTGGGCTTATGGGCATGAGCAGTTCTTC. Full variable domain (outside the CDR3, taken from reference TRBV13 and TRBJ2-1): AAGVIQSPRHLIKEKRETATLKCYPIPRHDTVYWYQQGPGQDPQFLISFYEKMQSDKGSIPDRFSAQQFSDYHSELNMSSLELGDSALYFCASSSWAYGHEQFFGPGTRLTVL.

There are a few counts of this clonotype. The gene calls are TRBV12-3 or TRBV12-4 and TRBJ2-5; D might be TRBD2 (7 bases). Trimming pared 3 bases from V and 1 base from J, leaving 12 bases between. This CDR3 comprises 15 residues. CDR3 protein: CASSFAGAFQETQYF. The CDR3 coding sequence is TGTGCCAGCAGTTTTGCGGGGGCTTTCCAAGAGACCCAGTACTTC.

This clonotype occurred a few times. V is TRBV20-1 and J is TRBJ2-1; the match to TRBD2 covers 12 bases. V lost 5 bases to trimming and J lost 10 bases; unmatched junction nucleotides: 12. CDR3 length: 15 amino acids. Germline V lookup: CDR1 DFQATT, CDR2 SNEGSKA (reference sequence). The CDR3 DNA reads TGCAGTGCTGCCGACTCTAGCGGGGGGGCACGAGAGCAGTTCTTC. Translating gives CSAADSSGGAREQFF.

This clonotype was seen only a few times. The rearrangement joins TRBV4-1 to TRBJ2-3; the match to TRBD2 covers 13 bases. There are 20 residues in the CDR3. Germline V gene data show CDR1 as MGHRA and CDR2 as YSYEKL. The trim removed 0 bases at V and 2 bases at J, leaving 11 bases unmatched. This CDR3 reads CASSQDFGLAGEPLTDTQYF. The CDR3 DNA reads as TGCGCCAGCAGCCAAGATTTTGGACTAGCGGGGGAACCACTCACAGATACGCAGTATTTT.

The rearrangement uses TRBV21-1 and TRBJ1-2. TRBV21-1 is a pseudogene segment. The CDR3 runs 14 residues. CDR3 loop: CASISFWSIYGYTF. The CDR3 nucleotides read TGTGCCAGCATTTCATTTTGGTCGATTTATGGCTACACCTTC.

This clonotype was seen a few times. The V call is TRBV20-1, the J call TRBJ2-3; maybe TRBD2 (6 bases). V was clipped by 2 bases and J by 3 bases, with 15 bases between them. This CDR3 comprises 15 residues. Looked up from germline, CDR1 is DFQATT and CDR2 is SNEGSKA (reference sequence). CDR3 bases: TGCAGTGCTAGAAGGCGGGATGGTGGAACAGATACGCAGTATTTT. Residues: CSARRRDGGTDTQYF.

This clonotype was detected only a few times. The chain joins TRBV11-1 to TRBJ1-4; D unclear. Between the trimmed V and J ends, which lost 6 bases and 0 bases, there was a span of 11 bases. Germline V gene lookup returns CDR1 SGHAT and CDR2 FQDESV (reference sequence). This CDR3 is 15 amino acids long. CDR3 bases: TGTGCCAGCAGTTCAAACAGAGCAACTAATGAAAAACTGTTTTTT. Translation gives CASSSNRATNEKLFF.

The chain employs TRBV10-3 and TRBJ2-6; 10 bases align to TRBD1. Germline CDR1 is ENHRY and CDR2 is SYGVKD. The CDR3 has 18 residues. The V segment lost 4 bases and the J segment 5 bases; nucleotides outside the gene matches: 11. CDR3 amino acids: CAISGDRGRLTRANVLTF. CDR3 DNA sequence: TGTGCCATCAGTGGCGACAGGGGGCGGTTAACCAGGGCCAACGTCCTGACTTTC.

The CDR3 coding sequence is TGTGCCAGCAGTTTTGGACCATCGGGGCATTCACCCCTCCACTTT. This gives the protein CASSFGPSGHSPLHF. The chain links TRBV12-3 or TRBV12-4 to TRBJ1-6, with D tentatively TRBD1 (5 bases). This CDR3 is 15 amino acids long. The germline V and J ends were trimmed by 3 bases and 8 bases, with 14 bases remaining between them.

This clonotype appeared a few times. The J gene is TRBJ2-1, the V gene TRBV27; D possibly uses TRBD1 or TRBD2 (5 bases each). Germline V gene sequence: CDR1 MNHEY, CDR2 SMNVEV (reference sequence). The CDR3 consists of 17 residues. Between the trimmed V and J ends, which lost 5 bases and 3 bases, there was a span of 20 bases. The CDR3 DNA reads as TGTGCCAGCAGTCCCATCGGGACGGCGAGTGTCTACAATGAGCAGTTCTTC. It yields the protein CASSPIGTASVYNEQFF.

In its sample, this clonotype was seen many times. The CDR3 sequence: CASSTSNEQFF. Written as DNA, the CDR3 is TGTGCCAGCAGCACTAGTAATGAGCAGTTCTTC. The chain carries TRBV7-2 and TRBJ2-1; D possibly corresponds to TRBD2 (5 bases). The CDR3 is 11 amino acids. With 5 bases removed from V and 7 bases from J, the gap between germline ends came to 6 bases. CDR1 is SGHTA and CDR2 is FQGNSA in the germline V gene.

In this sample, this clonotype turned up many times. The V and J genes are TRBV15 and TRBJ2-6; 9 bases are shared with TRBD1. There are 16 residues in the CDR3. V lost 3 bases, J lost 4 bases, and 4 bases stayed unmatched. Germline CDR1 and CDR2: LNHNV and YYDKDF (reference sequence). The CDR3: CATSRGQGGGANVLTF. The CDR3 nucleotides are TGTGCCACCAGCAGGGGACAGGGTGGCGGGGCCAACGTCCTGACTTTC. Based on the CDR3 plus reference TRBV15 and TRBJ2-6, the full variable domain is DAMVIQNPRYQVTQFGKPVTLSCSQTLNHNVMYWYQQKSSQAPKLLFHYYDKDFNNEADTPDNFQSRRPNTSFCFLDIRSPGLGDTAMYLCATSRGQGGGANVLTFGAGSRLTVL.

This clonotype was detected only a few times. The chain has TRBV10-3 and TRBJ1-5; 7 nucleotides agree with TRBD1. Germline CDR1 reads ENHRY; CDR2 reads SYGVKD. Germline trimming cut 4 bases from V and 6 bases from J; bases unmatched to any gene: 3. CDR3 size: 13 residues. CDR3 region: CAISGTGGQPQHF. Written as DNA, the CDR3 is TGTGCCATCAGTGGGACAGGTGGTCAGCCCCAGCATTTT.

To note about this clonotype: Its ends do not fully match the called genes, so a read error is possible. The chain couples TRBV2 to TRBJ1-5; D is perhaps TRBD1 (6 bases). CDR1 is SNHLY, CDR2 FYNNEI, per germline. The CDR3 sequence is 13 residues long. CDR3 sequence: CTSRAQGNQPQHF. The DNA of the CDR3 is TGTACCAGCAGGGCACAGGGAAATCAGCCCCAGCATTTT.

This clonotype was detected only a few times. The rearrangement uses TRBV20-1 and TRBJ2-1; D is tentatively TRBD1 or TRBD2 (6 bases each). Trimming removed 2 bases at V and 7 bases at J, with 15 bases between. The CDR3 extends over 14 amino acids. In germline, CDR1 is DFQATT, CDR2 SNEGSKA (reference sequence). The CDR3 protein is CSARKGDSVNEQFF. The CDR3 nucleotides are TGCAGTGCTAGAAAGGGGGACTCAGTAAATGAGCAGTTCTTC.

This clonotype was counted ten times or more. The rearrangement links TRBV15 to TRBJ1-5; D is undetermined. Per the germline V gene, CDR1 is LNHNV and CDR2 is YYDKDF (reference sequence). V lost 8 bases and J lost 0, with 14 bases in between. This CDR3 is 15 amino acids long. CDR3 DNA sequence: TGTGCCACCTCTCCAGGTTCTTATAGCAATCAGCCCCAGCATTTT. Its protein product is CATSPGSYSNQPQHF.

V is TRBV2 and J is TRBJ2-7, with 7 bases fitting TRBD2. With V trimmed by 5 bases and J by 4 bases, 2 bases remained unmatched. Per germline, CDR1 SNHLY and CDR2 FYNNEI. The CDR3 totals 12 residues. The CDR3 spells CASSRRGYEQYF. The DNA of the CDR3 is TGTGCCAGCAGTAGGCGGGGGTACGAGCAGTACTTC. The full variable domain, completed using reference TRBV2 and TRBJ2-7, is EPEVTQTPSHQVTQMGQEVILRCVPISNHLYFYWYRQILGQKVEFLVSFYNNEISEKSEIFDDQFSVERPDGSNFTLKIRSTKLEDSAMYFCASSRRGYEQYFGPGTRLTVT.

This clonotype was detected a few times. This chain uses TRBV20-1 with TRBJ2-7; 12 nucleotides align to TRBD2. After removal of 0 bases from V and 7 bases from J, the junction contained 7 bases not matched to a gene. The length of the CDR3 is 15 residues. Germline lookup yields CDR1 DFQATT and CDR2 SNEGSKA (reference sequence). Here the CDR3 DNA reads TGCAGTGCTAGAGATCGAGGACTAGCGGGGTCTGAGCAGTACTTC. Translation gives CSARDRGLAGSEQYF.

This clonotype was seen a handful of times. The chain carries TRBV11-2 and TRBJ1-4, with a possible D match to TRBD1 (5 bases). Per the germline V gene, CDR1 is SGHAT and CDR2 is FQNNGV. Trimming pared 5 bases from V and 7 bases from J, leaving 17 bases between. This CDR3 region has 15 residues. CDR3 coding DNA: TGTGCCAGCAGCCCGTTAAACCGGGGGGGTGAAAAACTGTTTTTT. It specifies CASSPLNRGGEKLFF.

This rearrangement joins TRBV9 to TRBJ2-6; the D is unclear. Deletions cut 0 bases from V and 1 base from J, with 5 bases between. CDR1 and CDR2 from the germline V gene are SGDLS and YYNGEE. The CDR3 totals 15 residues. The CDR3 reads CASSVGGSGANVLTF. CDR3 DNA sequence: TGTGCCAGCAGCGTAGGTGGGTCTGGGGCCAACGTCCTGACTTTC.

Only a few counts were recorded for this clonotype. The CDR3 DNA follows: TGTGCCACCAGCAGCCCCGGGGGGCAGTACCAAGAGACCCAGTACTTC. This codes for CATSSPGGQYQETQYF. The genes are TRBV15 and TRBJ2-5; the D gene is possibly TRBD2 (7 bases). Per germline, CDR1 LNHNV and CDR2 YYDKDF (reference sequence). The CDR3 is 16 amino acids. V shed 3 bases and J shed 0 bases, with 14 bases lying between them.

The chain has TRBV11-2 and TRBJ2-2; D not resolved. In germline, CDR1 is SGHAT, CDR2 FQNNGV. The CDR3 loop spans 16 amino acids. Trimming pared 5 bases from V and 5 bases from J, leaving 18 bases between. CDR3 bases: TGTGCCAGCAGCCCAATTCGAGGTGGGGTGACCGGGGAGCTGTTTTTT. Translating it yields CASSPIRGGVTGELFF.

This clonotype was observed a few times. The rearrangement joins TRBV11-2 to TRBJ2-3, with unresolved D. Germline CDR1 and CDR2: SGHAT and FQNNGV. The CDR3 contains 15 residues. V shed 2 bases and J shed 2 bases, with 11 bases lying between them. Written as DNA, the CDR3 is TGTGCCAGCAGCTTACTCCCACCACTCACAGATACGCAGTATTTT. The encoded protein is CASSLLPPLTDTQYF. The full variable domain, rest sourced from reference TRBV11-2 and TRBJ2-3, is EAGVAQSPRYKIIEKRQSVAFWCNPISGHATLYWYQQILGQGPKLLIQFQNNGVVDDSQLPKDRFSAERLKGVDSTLKIQPAKLEDSAVYLCASSLLPPLTDTQYFGPGTRLTVL.

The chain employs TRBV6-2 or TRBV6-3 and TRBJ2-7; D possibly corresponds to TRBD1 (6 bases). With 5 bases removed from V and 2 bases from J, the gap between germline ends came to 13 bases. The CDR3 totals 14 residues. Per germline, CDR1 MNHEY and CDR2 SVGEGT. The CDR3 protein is CASSDFRGPYEQYF. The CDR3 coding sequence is TGTGCCAGCAGTGACTTCAGGGGACCCTACGAGCAGTACTTC.